What follows are 9 T cell receptor beta chains derived from one specimen sequenced in a study of T cells after yellow fever vaccination. TCRdb called the 5' RACE reads again in MiXCR, with one record for every CDR3 protein. The repertoire holds hundreds of thousands of distinct CDR3 sequences, with over 15% as singletons. Specimen: PBMCs, collected before the yellow fever booster vaccination. The receptors were sampled from a man younger than 30 who received the YFV17D yellow fever vaccine.

The rearrangement links TRBV4-3 to TRBJ2-3, with D tentatively TRBD1 or TRBD2 (5 bases each). The V gene lost 0 bases and the J gene lost 8 bases, with 21 bases spanning the gap. Germline V CDR1 and CDR2: LGHNA, YSLEER. The CDR3 totals 17 residues. CDR3 sequence (DNA): TGCGCCAGCAGCCAAGACGCGTGGGGACCGACCCACGGTACGCAGTATTTT. Encoded protein: CASSQDAWGPTHGTQYF.

The chain employs TRBV12-3 or TRBV12-4 and TRBJ2-3; TRBD2 matches at 15 bases. The CDR3 consists of 15 residues. V trimming: 7 bases; J trimming: 5 bases; junction bases outside the gene matches: 4. CDR3: CASTGTSGGRDTQYF. In nucleotides, the CDR3 is TGTGCCAGCACCGGGACTAGCGGGGGGAGAGATACGCAGTATTTT.

The V and J genes are TRBV5-6 and TRBJ2-4; D ambiguous. Trimming cost V 4 bases and J 0 bases, with 14 bases left between them. The CDR3 contains 16 residues. Germline CDR1 reads SGHDT; CDR2 reads YYEEEE. CDR3 region: CASSRQHGLAKNIQYF. The CDR3 nucleotides are TGTGCCAGCAGCCGCCAGCACGGTCTAGCCAAAAACATTCAGTACTTC.

The rearrangement uses TRBV7-9 and TRBJ1-1, with D hard to call. CDR3 length: 13 amino acids. Germline V gene data show CDR1 as SEHNR and CDR2 as FQNEAQ (reference sequence). V was trimmed by 5 bases and J by 3 bases, leaving 10 bases between them. In DNA, the CDR3 is TGTGCCAGCAGCCCGCACTTCGACACTGAAGCTTTCTTT. Protein product: CASSPHFDTEAFF. The whole variable domain, remainder taken from reference TRBV7-9 and TRBJ1-1, is DTGVSQNPRHKITKRGQNVTFRCDPISEHNRLYWYRQTLGQGPEFLTYFQNEAQLEKSRLLSDRFSAERPKGSFSTLEIQRTEQGDSAMYLCASSPHFDTEAFFGQGTRLTVV.

This clonotype has only a few counts. The rearrangement links TRBV12-3 or TRBV12-4 to TRBJ1-1; 7 positions match TRBD1. V lost 7 bases to trimming and J lost 7 bases; unmatched junction nucleotides: 12. The CDR3 is 14 residues long. Here the CDR3 reads CASTLAGGTLEAFF. CDR3 sequence (DNA): TGTGCCAGCACCCTGGCAGGGGGTACCCTTGAAGCTTTCTTT.

The gene calls are TRBV4-1 and TRBJ1-2; perhaps TRBD1 as D (5 bases). Trimming left V 0 bases short and J 8 bases short, with 16 bases between. CDR1 is MGHRA and CDR2 is YSYEKL in the germline V gene. The CDR3 spans 15 residues. CDR3 sequence: CASSQEGGQGHGYTF. The CDR3 DNA reads as TGCGCCAGCAGCCAAGAGGGGGGTCAGGGTCACGGCTACACCTTC.

The rearrangement joins TRBV25-1 to TRBJ2-7, with 7 bases matching TRBD1. The germline V gene has CDR1 MGHDK and CDR2 SYGVNS. The CDR3 extends over 16 amino acids. Losses at the gene ends were 6 bases for V and 4 bases for J; bases not matched to a gene: 15. The chain's CDR3 is CASSPSRDRRSYEQYF. The DNA for the CDR3 is TGTGCCAGCAGCCCAAGCCGGGACAGAAGGTCGTACGAGCAGTACTTC.

This clonotype was observed at least ten times. The chain is built from TRBV7-9 and TRBJ2-1; 8 bases are shared with TRBD2. Germline V gene sequence: CDR1 SEHNR, CDR2 FQNEAQ (reference sequence). The CDR3 has 18 amino acids. Trimming removed 2 bases from V and 5 bases from J; junction bases left unmatched: 14. The CDR3 DNA sequence: TGTGCCAGCAGCTTACTCTCCGCGGGGCGGGGGGCGCACAATGAGCAGTTCTTC. Encoded protein: CASSLLSAGRGAHNEQFF.

V is TRBV5-1 and J is TRBJ2-7; perhaps TRBD1 as D (5 bases). Trimming stripped 2 bases from V and 5 bases from J, with 14 bases between. Germline V gives CDR1 SGHRS, CDR2 YFSETQ. The CDR3 contains 14 residues. The CDR3 protein is CASSLTGLMDEQYF. The CDR3 bases are TGCGCCAGCAGCTTAACAGGCCTTATGGACGAGCAGTACTTC.